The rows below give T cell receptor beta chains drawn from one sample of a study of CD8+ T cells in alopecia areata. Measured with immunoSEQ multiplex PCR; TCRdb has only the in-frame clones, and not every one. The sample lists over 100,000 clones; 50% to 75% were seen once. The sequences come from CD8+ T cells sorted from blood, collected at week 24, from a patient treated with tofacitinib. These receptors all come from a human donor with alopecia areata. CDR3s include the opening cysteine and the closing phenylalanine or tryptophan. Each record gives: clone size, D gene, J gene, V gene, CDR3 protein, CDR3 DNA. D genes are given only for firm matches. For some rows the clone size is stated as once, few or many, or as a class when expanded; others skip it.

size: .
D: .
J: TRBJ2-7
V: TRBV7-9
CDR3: CASSLGSGSEQYF
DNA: TGTGCCAGCAGCTTAGGATCTGGGAGCGAGCAGTACTTC

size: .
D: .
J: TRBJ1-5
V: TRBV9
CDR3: CASSVDAWQPQHF
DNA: TGTGCCAGCAGCGTTGATGCCTGGCAGCCCCAGCATTTT

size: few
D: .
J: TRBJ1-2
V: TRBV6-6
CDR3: CASSYSIGEDGYTF
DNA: TGTGCCAGCAGTTACTCGATAGGGGAGGATGGCTACACCTTC

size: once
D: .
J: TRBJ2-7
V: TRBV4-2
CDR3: CASSQDLSSYEQYF
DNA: TGTGCCAGCAGCCAAGATCTGAGCTCTTACGAGCAGTACTTC

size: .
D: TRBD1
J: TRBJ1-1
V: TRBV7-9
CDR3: CASSLELGTGLDAFF
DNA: TGTGCCAGCAGCTTAGAACTCGGGACAGGGCTTGACGCTTTCTTT

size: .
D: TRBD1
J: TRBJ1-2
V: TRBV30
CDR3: CAWSVSGQGGHGYTF
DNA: TGTGCCTGGAGTGTGTCGGGACAGGGGGGGCATGGCTACACCTTC

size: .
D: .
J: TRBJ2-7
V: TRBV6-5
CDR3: CASSYSTGESSYEQYF
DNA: TGTGCCAGCAGTTACTCGACGGGGGAGAGCTCCTACGAGCAGTACTTC

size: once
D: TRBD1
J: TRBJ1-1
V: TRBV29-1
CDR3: CSVRLVTGPEAFF
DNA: TGCAGCGTTAGACTGGTGACAGGGCCTGAAGCTTTCTTT

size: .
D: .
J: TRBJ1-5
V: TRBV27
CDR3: CASSLSQSNQPQHF
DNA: TGTGCCAGCAGTTTAAGTCAAAGCAATCAGCCCCAGCATTTT

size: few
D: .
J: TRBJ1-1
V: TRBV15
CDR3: CATRESGTEAFF
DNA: TGTGCCACCAGGGAGTCTGGCACTGAAGCTTTCTTT

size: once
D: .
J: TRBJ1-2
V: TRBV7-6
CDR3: CASSPTENYGYTF
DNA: TGTGCCAGCAGCCCGACTGAGAACTATGGCTACACCTTC

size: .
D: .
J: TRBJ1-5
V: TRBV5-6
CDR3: CASSFGHDNQPQHF
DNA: TGTGCCAGCAGCTTCGGACACGATAATCAGCCCCAGCATTTT

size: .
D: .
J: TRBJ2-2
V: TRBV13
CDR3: CASSRQNGELFF
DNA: TGTGCCAGCAGCAGACAGAACGGGGAGCTGTTTTTT

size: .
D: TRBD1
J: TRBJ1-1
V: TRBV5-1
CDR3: CASSLGQGMNTEAFF
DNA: TGCGCCAGCAGCTTGGGACAGGGGATGAACACTGAAGCTTTCTTT

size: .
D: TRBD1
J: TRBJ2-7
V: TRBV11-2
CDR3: CASTGTESYEQYF
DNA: TGTGCCAGCACGGGGACAGAATCCTACGAGCAGTACTTC

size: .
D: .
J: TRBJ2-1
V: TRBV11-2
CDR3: CASSLVAGERGTYYEQFF
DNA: TGTGCCAGCAGCTTAGTAGCCGGGGAGAGGGGGACTTACTATGAGCAGTTCTTC

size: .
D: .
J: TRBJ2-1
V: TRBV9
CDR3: CASSVVGSPYNEQFF
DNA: TGTGCCAGCAGCGTAGTCGGGAGTCCCTACAATGAGCAGTTCTTC

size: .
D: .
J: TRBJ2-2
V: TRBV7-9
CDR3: CASALVQGLGELFF
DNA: TGTGCCAGCGCCTTGGTTCAGGGTCTCGGGGAGCTGTTTTTT

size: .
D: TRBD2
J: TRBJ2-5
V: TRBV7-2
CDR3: CASSLLAGGLETQYF
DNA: TGTGCCAGCAGCTTATTAGCGGGGGGGCTGGAGACCCAGTACTTC

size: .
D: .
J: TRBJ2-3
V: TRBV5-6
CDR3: CASSQWLDSRTDTQYF
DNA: TGTGCCAGCAGCCAGTGGTTGGACAGTCGCACAGATACGCAGTATTTT

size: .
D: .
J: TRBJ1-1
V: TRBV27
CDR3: CASSLRTVNTEAFF
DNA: TGTGCCAGCAGTTTAAGGACGGTGAACACTGAAGCTTTCTTT

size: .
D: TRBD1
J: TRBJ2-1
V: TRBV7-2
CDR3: CATPGQGDNEQFF
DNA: TGTGCCACACCGGGACAGGGGGATAATGAGCAGTTCTTC

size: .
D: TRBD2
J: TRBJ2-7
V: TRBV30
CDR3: CAWSVSGGGEQYF
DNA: TGTGCCTGGAGTGTATCCGGGGGGGGTGAGCAGTACTTC

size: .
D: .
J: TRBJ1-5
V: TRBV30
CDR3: CAWSVTGDQPQHF
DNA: TGTGCCTGGAGTGTCACGGGGGATCAGCCCCAGCATTTT

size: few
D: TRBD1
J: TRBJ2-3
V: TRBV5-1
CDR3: CASSLAGQGGPDTQYF
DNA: TGCGCCAGCAGCTTGGCGGGACAGGGAGGCCCAGATACGCAGTATTTT

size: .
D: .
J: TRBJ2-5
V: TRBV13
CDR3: CASSLELNQETQYF
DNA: TGTGCCAGCAGCTTAGAACTAAACCAAGAGACCCAGTACTTC

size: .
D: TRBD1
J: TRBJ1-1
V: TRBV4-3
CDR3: CASSQGDRNTEAFF
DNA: TGCGCCAGCAGCCAAGGGGACAGGAACACTGAAGCTTTCTTT

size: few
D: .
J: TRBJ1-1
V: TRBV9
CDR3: CASSMTEANTEAFF
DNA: TGTGCCAGCAGCATGACAGAAGCGAACACTGAAGCTTTCTTT

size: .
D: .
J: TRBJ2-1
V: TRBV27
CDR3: CASSLGTYNEQFF
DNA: TGTGCCAGCAGTTTGGGGACATACAATGAGCAGTTCTTC

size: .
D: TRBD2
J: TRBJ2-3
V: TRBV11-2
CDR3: CASSLVASGATDTQYF
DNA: TGTGCCAGCAGCTTAGTGGCTAGCGGAGCGACAGATACGCAGTATTTT

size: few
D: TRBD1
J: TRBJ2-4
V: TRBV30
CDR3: CAWKVRYDRENIQYF
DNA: TGTGCCTGGAAGGTACGGTACGACAGGGAGAACATTCAGTACTTC

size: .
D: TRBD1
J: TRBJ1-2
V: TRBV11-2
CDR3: CASSSDRVDNTF
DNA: TGTGCCAGCAGTTCCGACAGGGTGGACAACACCTTC

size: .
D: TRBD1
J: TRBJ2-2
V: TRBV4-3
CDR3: CASSRITGGHGELFF
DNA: TGCGCCAGCAGCCGGATAACAGGGGGTCACGGGGAGCTGTTTTTT

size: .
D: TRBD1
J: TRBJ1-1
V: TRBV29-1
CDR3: CSAETGDPEAFF
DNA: TGCAGCGCTGAAACAGGGGATCCTGAAGCTTTCTTT

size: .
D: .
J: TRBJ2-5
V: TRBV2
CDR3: CASSETEGQETQYF
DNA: TGTGCCAGCAGTGAGACAGAGGGGCAAGAGACCCAGTACTTC

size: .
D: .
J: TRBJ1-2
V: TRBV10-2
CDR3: CASLGYGYTF
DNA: TGCGCCAGCCTAGGATATGGCTACACCTTC